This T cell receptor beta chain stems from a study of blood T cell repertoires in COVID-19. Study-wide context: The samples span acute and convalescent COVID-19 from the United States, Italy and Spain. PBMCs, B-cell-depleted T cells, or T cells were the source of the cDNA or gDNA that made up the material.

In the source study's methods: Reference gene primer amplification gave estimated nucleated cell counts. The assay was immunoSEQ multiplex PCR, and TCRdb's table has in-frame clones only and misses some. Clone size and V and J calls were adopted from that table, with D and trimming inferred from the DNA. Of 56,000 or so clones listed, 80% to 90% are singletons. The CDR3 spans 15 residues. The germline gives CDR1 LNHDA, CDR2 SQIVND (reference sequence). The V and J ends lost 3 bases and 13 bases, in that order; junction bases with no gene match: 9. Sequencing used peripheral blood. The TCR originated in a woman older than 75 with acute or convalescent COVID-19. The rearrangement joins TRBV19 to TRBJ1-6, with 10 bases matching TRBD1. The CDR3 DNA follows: TGTGCCAGTAGTATGGGAGGACAGGGGGGTTTCCCCCTCCACTTT. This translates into CASSMGGQGGFPLHF.